These 15 T cell receptor beta chains were all obtained from the same sample, sequenced in a study of shared clonotypes between healthy human individuals. Naive CD8 cells were CD45RO-negative, positively selected for CCR7, excluding terminally differentiated effector memory CD45RA+ cells. Profiled with immunoSEQ multiplex PCR; TCRdb holds only in-frame clones, not every one. The sample records 2 million to 2.5 million clones, roughly 95% being singletons. Sequencing was carried out using naive CD8+ T cells sorted from blood. The receptors were sampled from a man aged 18 to 30 in good health.

The V gene is TRBV4-3, the J gene TRBJ1-3; possible D gene TRBD1, 5 bases. V lost 0 bases and J 3 bases, leaving 12 bases between the germline ends. CDR1 is LGHNA and CDR2 is YSLEER in the germline V gene. The CDR3 has 16 residues. CDR3 sequence: CASSQDSLQGGNTIYF. Here the CDR3 DNA reads TGCGCCAGCAGCCAAGATAGCCTCCAGGGTGGAAACACCATATATTTT.

The chain is built from TRBV30 and TRBJ1-1; 7 positions agree with TRBD1. V lost 0 bases to trimming and J lost 0 bases; unmatched junction nucleotides: 4. The CDR3 length is 15 residues. The germline CDR1 and CDR2 sequences are GTSNPN and SVGIG (reference sequence). The CDR3 DNA reads TGTGCCTGGAGTGTGACAGGGAGGTTGAACACTGAAGCTTTCTTT. It translates to CAWSVTGRLNTEAFF.

This chain joins TRBV11-2 and TRBJ2-3; D gene unclear. The V end lost 5 bases, the J end lost 3 bases, and 15 bases lay between the germline ends. CDR3 size: 15 residues. Looked up from germline, CDR1 is SGHAT and CDR2 is FQNNGV. The CDR3 bases are TGTGCCAGCAGCCCTGTATTTCCTGGGACAGATACGCAGTATTTT. Protein sequence: CASSPVFPGTDTQYF. The entire variable domain, with the rest obtained from reference TRBV11-2 and TRBJ2-3, is as follows: EAGVAQSPRYKIIEKRQSVAFWCNPISGHATLYWYQQILGQGPKLLIQFQNNGVVDDSQLPKDRFSAERLKGVDSTLKIQPAKLEDSAVYLCASSPVFPGTDTQYFGPGTRLTVL.

This clone was observed once. This sequence joins TRBV4-3 and TRBJ1-6; no clear D gene. The CDR3 contains 14 residues. Trimming removed 4 bases at V and 4 bases at J, with 8 bases between. Germline CDR1 and CDR2: LGHNA and YSLEER. The DNA of the CDR3 is TGCGCCAGCAGCCCTGCAACTTATAATTCACCCCTCCACTTT. Its translation: CASSPATYNSPLHF.

This clone was seen only once. This sequence joins TRBV9 and TRBJ2-7; D perhaps matches TRBD2 (6 bases). CDR1 is SGDLS and CDR2 is YYNGEE in the germline V gene. The CDR3 consists of 15 residues. V dropped 0 bases and J dropped 4 bases, with 14 bases sitting between them. The CDR3 coding sequence is TGTGCCAGCAGCGTAGAAGGGACTGATGGATACGAGCAGTACTTC. As protein: CASSVEGTDGYEQYF.

V is TRBV30 and J is TRBJ2-1; 9 bases map to TRBD2. From germline, CDR1 is GTSNPN and CDR2 SVGIG (reference sequence). CDR3 length: 14 amino acids. V was pared by 2 bases and J by 6 bases, with 5 bases of the junction left unmatched. In DNA, the CDR3 is TGTGCCTGGAGTACAGGACTAGCGTCCAATGAGCAGTTCTTC. Protein sequence: CAWSTGLASNEQFF.

Only one count was recorded for this clone. V and J are TRBV4-1 and TRBJ1-3; 7 bases map to TRBD1. This CDR3 region has 16 residues. Per the germline V gene, CDR1 is MGHRA and CDR2 is YSYEKL. V lost 0 bases, J lost 1 base, and 3 bases stayed unmatched. The CDR3 is CASSQDDRVSGNTIYF. The DNA for the CDR3 is TGCGCCAGCAGCCAAGACGACAGGGTGTCTGGAAACACCATATATTTT.

V and J are TRBV6-4 and TRBJ2-1; D is unresolved. The CDR3 sequence is 16 residues long. Germline lookup yields CDR1 MRHNA and CDR2 SNTAGT. V was trimmed by 0 bases and J by 1 base, leaving 10 bases between them. In DNA, the CDR3 is TGTGCCAGCAGTGACTCCGTCCACTCTTCCTACAATGAGCAGTTCTTC. It is translated as CASSDSVHSSYNEQFF.

The rearrangement links TRBV4-1 to TRBJ1-6, with D unclear. The CDR3 has 13 residues. Trimming took off 3 bases at V and 6 bases at J, with 6 bases between the two ends. Looked up from germline, CDR1 is MGHRA and CDR2 is YSYEKL. CDR3: CASSHNVNSPLHF. The CDR3, as DNA: TGCGCCAGCAGCCACAATGTTAATTCACCCCTCCACTTT.

The rearrangement uses TRBV2 and TRBJ1-1; D is possibly TRBD1 (5 bases). The germline gives CDR1 SNHLY, CDR2 FYNNEI. V was clipped by 6 bases and J by 11 bases, with 22 bases between them. The CDR3 covers 14 residues. CDR3: CASSPPGEEIGAFF. For the CDR3, the DNA is TGTGCCAGCAGCCCGCCGGGGGAGGAAATAGGGGCTTTCTTT.

This clone has only one observation. This chain joins TRBV28 and TRBJ1-1, with 8 bases that match TRBD1. Germline-derived CDR1 and CDR2 are MDHEN and SYDVKM. The CDR3 sequence is 17 residues long. Trimming cost V 7 bases and J 5 bases; bases outside gene matches: 18. The DNA of the CDR3 is TGTGCCAGCACCCAACTAATGGGTGAGACAGGGGAAACTGAAGCTTTCTTT. Translation gives CASTQLMGETGETEAFF.

J is TRBJ2-7 and V is TRBV19, with D perhaps given as TRBD1 or TRBD2 (6 bases each). V was pared by 3 bases and J by 7 bases, with 13 bases between. This CDR3 has 13 residues. Germline lookup yields CDR1 LNHDA and CDR2 SQIVND (reference sequence). This CDR3 reads CASSILGGREQYF. The DNA of the CDR3 is TGTGCCAGTAGTATTCTCGGGGGCAGGGAGCAGTACTTC. The whole variable domain, filled in from reference TRBV19 and TRBJ2-7, reads DGGITQSPKYLFRKEGQNVTLSCEQNLNHDAMYWYRQDPGQGLRLIYYSQIVNDFQKGDIAEGYSVSREKKESFPLTVTSAQKNPTAFYLCASSILGGREQYFGPGTRLTVT.

The chain has TRBV4-1 and TRBJ2-3, with TRBD2 matching over 7 bases. The CDR3 sequence is 14 residues long. CDR1 is MGHRA, CDR2 YSYEKL, per germline. With V trimmed by 3 bases and J by 5 bases, 5 bases remained unmatched. CDR3 region: CASSHLSGLDTQYF. The DNA of the CDR3 is TGCGCCAGCAGCCACCTTAGCGGGTTAGATACGCAGTATTTT.

The chain combines TRBV7-2 with TRBJ2-1, with D possibly being TRBD1 (8 bases). The CDR3 runs 16 residues. Germline V gives CDR1 SGHTA, CDR2 FQGNSA. The germline V and J ends were trimmed by 1 base and 7 bases, with 17 bases remaining between them. Here the CDR3 DNA reads TGTGCCAGCAGCTTAGAGGGGGAGGGACAGGATAATGAGCAGTTCTTC. Translation: CASSLEGEGQDNEQFF. Using reference TRBV7-2 and TRBJ2-1 for the parts outside the CDR3, the full variable domain is GAGVSQSPSNKVTEKGKDVELRCDPISGHTALYWYRQSLGQGLEFLIYFQGNSAPDKSGLPSDRFSAERTGGSVSTLTIQRTQQEDSAVYLCASSLEGEGQDNEQFFGPGTRLTVL.

The V and J genes are TRBV29-1 and TRBJ2-7; possible D gene TRBD1, 6 bases. This CDR3 is built from 13 residues. Germline V gives CDR1 SQVTM, CDR2 ANQGSEA. Trimming pared 6 bases from V and 7 bases from J, leaving 19 bases between. The CDR3 here is CSVGGQMGMEQYF. CDR3 coding DNA: TGCAGCGTCGGCGGACAGATGGGGATGGAGCAGTACTTC.